This T cell receptor beta chain was observed in a study of T cell changes during pregnancy in multiple sclerosis. The CDR3 is 14 residues long. V lost 0 bases and J 5 bases, leaving 11 bases between the germline ends. Germline V lookup: CDR1 MGHDK, CDR2 SYGVNS. Data came from immunoSEQ multiplex PCR; TCRdb stores just in-frame clones and leaves some out. The sample records over 65,000 clones, 75% to 95% being singletons. The gene calls are TRBV25-1 and TRBJ2-7, with a tentative D call TRBD2 (7 bases). The sample was peripheral blood, taken in the second trimester of pregnancy. The clonotype originates from a female donor with multiple sclerosis, enrolled in a pregnancy study. CDR3 in DNA: TGTGCCAGCAGTGAATATGCGGGGGCCAACGAGCAGTACTTC. Its translation is CASSEYAGANEQYF.